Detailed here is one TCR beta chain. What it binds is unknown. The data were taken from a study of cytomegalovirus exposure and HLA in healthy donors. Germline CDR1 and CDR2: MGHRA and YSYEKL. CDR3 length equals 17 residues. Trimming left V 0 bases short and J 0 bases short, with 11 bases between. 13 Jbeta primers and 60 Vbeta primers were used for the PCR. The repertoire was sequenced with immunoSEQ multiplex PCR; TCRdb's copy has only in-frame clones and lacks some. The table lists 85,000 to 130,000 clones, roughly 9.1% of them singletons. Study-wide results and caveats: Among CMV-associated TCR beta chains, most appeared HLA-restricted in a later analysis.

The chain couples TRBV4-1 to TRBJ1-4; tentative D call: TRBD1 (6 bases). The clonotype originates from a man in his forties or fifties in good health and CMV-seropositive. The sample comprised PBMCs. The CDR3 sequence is CASSQEGGGTTNEKLFF. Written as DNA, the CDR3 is TGCGCCAGCAGCCAAGAAGGGGGGGGCACAACTAATGAAAAACTGTTTTTT.